This T cell receptor beta chain came from a study of T cells after yellow fever vaccination. Study summary: Some fractions had low cell numbers, and these were prepared with SMART-Seq v4 Ultra Low Input.

The CDR3 is made up of 17 amino acids. The V segment lost 7 bases and the J segment 0 bases; nucleotides outside the gene matches: 10. Per germline, CDR1 KGHDR and CDR2 SFDVKD. This clonotype was counted many times. Its antigen is unknown. It was through 5'RACE template switching that TCR cDNA was made, with a universal primer site and UMIs added. One entry per CDR3 protein, called by TCRdb with MiXCR from the 5' RACE reads. Of a few hundred thousand distinct CDR3 sequences detected, roughly 3.9% appear once; the ten largest clones hold approximately 25%. Notes on the study in general: Re-detected after boosting: most primary clones, 96% of CD4 and 88% of CD8.

This TCR was sampled from a man between 18 and 29 years old who received the YFV17D yellow fever vaccine. The chain combines TRBV24-1 with TRBJ2-3; TRBD1 matches 9 bases. Here the sequenced sample was PBMCs, taken 5 days after the yellow fever booster vaccination. Here the CDR3 DNA reads TGTGCCACCAGCATGTCGGGACAGGGACACAGCACAGATACGCAGTATTTT. Translating it yields CATSMSGQGHSTDTQYF.